A single sample is the source of the 14 T cell receptor beta chains below, sequenced in a study of cytomegalovirus exposure and HLA in healthy donors. The PCR was carried out with 60 Vbeta primers and 13 Jbeta primers. Assay used: immunoSEQ multiplex PCR; TCRdb lists only in-frame clones, some missing. This table has about 130,000 clones, approximately 89% appearing once. Input material: PBMCs. Receptors originate from a woman aged 25 to 39 in good health and CMV-seropositive.

The chain links TRBV7-9 to TRBJ2-5; a possible D gene is TRBD2 (7 bases). V dropped 4 bases and J dropped 4 bases, with 13 bases sitting between them. The CDR3 contains 14 residues. Germline CDR1 SEHNR, CDR2 FQNEAQ (reference sequence). The CDR3 here is CASSSPGGAETQYF. CDR3 in DNA: TGTGCCAGCAGCTCCCCGGGGGGCGCAGAGACCCAGTACTTC.

V usage is TRBV19 and J usage is TRBJ1-5; TRBD1 matches 8 bases. The CDR3 totals 14 residues. J lost 7 bases, V lost 4 bases, and 6 bases had no gene match. Per germline, CDR1 LNHDA and CDR2 SQIVND (reference sequence). CDR3 sequence (DNA): TGTGCCAGTAGTACCACAGGGGGGAGACAGCCCCAGCATTTT. Translation: CASSTTGGRQPQHF.

The chain joins TRBV19 to TRBJ2-7; 7 positions agree with TRBD1. The J segment lost 2 bases and the V segment lost 1 base, leaving 11 bases of the junction unmatched. Germline V gene data show CDR1 as LNHDA and CDR2 as SQIVND (reference sequence). This CDR3 is 17 amino acids long. CDR3 DNA: TGTGCCAGTAGTATAGCCCTCGGACAGGCCTCGACCTACGAGCAGTACTTC. It yields the protein CASSIALGQASTYEQYF.

The chain links TRBV19 to TRBJ1-1, with D perhaps TRBD1 (5 bases). V was clipped by 7 bases and J by 5 bases, with 17 bases between them. The CDR3 loop spans 14 amino acids. Germline V CDR1 and CDR2: LNHDA, SQIVND (reference sequence). CDR3 sequence (DNA): TGTGCCAGTAATCGGATTCCCGGGGGTACTGAAGCTTTCTTT. Translation gives CASNRIPGGTEAFF. Together with reference TRBV19 and TRBJ1-1, the CDR3 gives the full variable domain: DGGITQSPKYLFRKEGQNVTLSCEQNLNHDAMYWYRQDPGQGLRLIYYSQIVNDFQKGDIAEGYSVSREKKESFPLTVTSAQKNPTAFYLCASNRIPGGTEAFFGQGTRLTVV.

This sequence joins TRBV27 and TRBJ1-6; unclear D gene. Germline lookup yields CDR1 MNHEY and CDR2 SMNVEV (reference sequence). The ends were cut back, 3 bases at V and 7 bases at J, with 10 bases in the middle. CDR3 size: 14 residues. CDR3 nucleotides: TGTGCCAGCAGTTTCTCCGGTGTGAATTCACCCCTCCACTTT. This codes for CASSFSGVNSPLHF.

This clone was found a few times. V gene TRBV28 combines with J gene TRBJ1-2, with D perhaps matching TRBD1 (5 bases). There are 13 residues in the CDR3. CDR1 is MDHEN, CDR2 SYDVKM, per germline. Trimming pared 5 bases from V and 5 bases from J, leaving 12 bases between. This chain's CDR3 is CASSPSGGYGYTF. The CDR3 DNA reads TGTGCCAGCAGTCCGAGCGGGGGGTATGGCTACACCTTC.

The chain combines TRBV29-1 with TRBJ2-7; TRBD1 aligns across 9 bases. Germline V gene sequence: CDR1 SQVTM, CDR2 ANQGSEA. Losses at the gene ends were 4 bases for V and 5 bases for J; bases not matched to a gene: 9. The CDR3 has 14 residues. CDR3 sequence reads: CSVGQGGPGDEQYF. Written as DNA, the CDR3 is TGCAGCGTTGGACAGGGGGGCCCAGGGGACGAGCAGTACTTC.

This clone has a single count. V and J are TRBV6-1 and TRBJ1-5; D possibly corresponds to TRBD1 (5 bases). Per the germline V gene, CDR1 is MNHNS and CDR2 is SASEGT. The CDR3 runs to 12 residues. V was trimmed by 3 bases and J by 5 bases, leaving 5 bases between them. As DNA, the CDR3 is TGTGCCAGCAGTGAGGGGCATCAGCCCCAGCATTTT. Translating gives CASSEGHQPQHF.

This clone was found once. One junction end does not reproduce the germline sequence, and a read error may be involved. The gene calls are TRBV5-8 and TRBJ1-1, with a possible D match to TRBD1 (5 bases). Germline V gene lookup returns CDR1 SGHTS and CDR2 YDEGEE. The CDR3 length is 13 residues. CDR3 sequence (DNA): TGTGCCGGCAGCTGGGGGGGTGGCACTGAAGCTTTCTTT. As protein: CAGSWGGGTEAFF.

J is TRBJ1-2 and V is TRBV7-9; maybe TRBD1 (6 bases). This CDR3 region has 14 residues. The V end lost 1 base, the J end lost 8 bases, and 14 bases lay between the germline ends. Germline assignment: CDR1 SEHNR and CDR2 FQNEAQ (reference sequence). CDR3 DNA: TGTGCCAGCAGCTTAGGGGCGGGGGGCAACGGCTACACCTTC. Its translation: CASSLGAGGNGYTF.

The CDR3 protein is CASSSPQGGVKETQYF. CDR3 in DNA: TGTGCCAGCAGCTCCCCCCAGGGGGGAGTTAAAGAGACCCAGTACTTC. The rearrangement links TRBV5-4 to TRBJ2-5; a weak D match, TRBD1 (7 bases). Germline V gene data show CDR1 as SGHNT and CDR2 as YYREEE (reference sequence). The CDR3 is 16 amino acids. Trimming left V 3 bases short and J 3 bases short, with 18 bases between.

This sequence joins TRBV2 and TRBJ2-2; 7 bases fit TRBD1. The CDR3 runs to 15 residues. Trimming removed 8 bases from V and 1 base from J; junction bases left unmatched: 7. The germline V gene encodes CDR1 SNHLY and CDR2 FYNNEI. The CDR3, as DNA: TGTGCCAGCGATAAGGGGGCCTTGAACACCGGGGAGCTGTTTTTT. Translating it yields CASDKGALNTGELFF.

The rearrangement joins TRBV6-6 to TRBJ1-2, with TRBD1 matching 7 bases. V dropped 0 bases and J dropped 6; count of bases not matched to a gene: 4. This CDR3 comprises 14 residues. Germline CDR1 reads MNHNY; CDR2 reads SVGAGI (reference sequence). CDR3 DNA: TGTGCCAGCAGTTACTCGGAGGGGGCGGATGGCTACACCTTC. Residues: CASSYSEGADGYTF.

The J gene is TRBJ2-2, the V gene TRBV9; 7 positions match TRBD1. The CDR3 length is 14 residues. Germline lookup yields CDR1 SGDLS and CDR2 YYNGEE. J gave up 5 bases and V 4 bases, and 5 bases lay outside the gene matches. CDR3 in amino acids: CASSIRTGTGELFF. In DNA form, the CDR3 reads TGTGCCAGCAGCATCAGGACAGGTACCGGGGAGCTGTTTTTT. The complete variable domain, with remaining parts taken from reference TRBV9 and TRBJ2-2, reads DSGVTQTPKHLITATGQRVTLRCSPRSGDLSVYWYQQSLDQGLQFLIQYYNGEERAKGNILERFSAQQFPDLHSELNLSSLELGDSALYFCASSIRTGTGELFFGEGSRLTVL.